This note documents a single TCR beta chain sequence. No cognate antigen has been identified for it. There are no base qualities to consult, and no much larger clone falls within one base. Trimming removed 6 bases from V and 4 bases from J, leaving 24 bases between the germline ends. CDR3 length: 16 amino acids, cysteine to phenylalanine. The read is trimmed to its CDR3 DNA, 48 bases read in frame from base 1. CDR1 and CDR2 were assigned from the germline V gene (reference sequence) as GTSNPN and SVGIG. Reading the label with the study, this specimen's time point is: week 47, end of study. Every vaccine dose consisted of 300 ug of a 20-mer mutant IDH1 peptide in Montanide, administered subcutaneously together with topical imiquimod. Across visits V03 through V10, patients got a total of eight vaccinations, given in weeks 1, 3, 5, 7, 11, 15, 19 and 23. The donors had newly diagnosed IDH1-mutant astrocytomas of WHO grade 3 or 4 that showed loss of nuclear ATRX. The samples were drawn from NOA16, a multicentre, single-arm, open-label phase I trial in Germany that tested a mutant IDH1 peptide vaccine in humans for the first time. Genomic DNA for TCRB sequencing was extracted from EDTA blood using the DNeasy Blood and Tissue Kit.

Library creation used the immunoSEQ multiplex PCR assay. Rearranged TCR beta chain sequences were amplified using the hsTCRB Kit according to the manufacturer's protocol. TCRB libraries were sequenced on an Illumina MiSeq. The paper's processing steps were these. The kit vendor's proprietary platform handled demultiplexing, trimming and gene mapping. TCRdb took over this immuneACCESS table, retaining in-frame rearrangements with V and J assigned. Such tables are incomplete; in checked studies, under half of the missing clones stem from an unresolved V gene, and the remainder is unexplained. V and J calls plus clone size are reproduced from that table; the DNA served to infer D and trimming. In this sample the table shows approximately 60,000 clones, around 86% of which occur a single time. The ten largest make up more than 3% of the sample. This sample was taken from a study of a mutant IDH1 vaccine in newly diagnosed glioma (dated by TCRdb to the early 2020s). General notes on the study: Vaccination began 4-6 weeks after radiotherapy alone, or alongside temozolomide cycles in the chemotherapy-containing groups. Longitudinal TCRB deep sequencing was done for about two dozen treated patients, wherever samples were available for exploratory analyses. Peripheral blood was collected at six visits: V03 (baseline), V05, V07, V10, V12 and V13. Of the 25 to 40 patients who were treated, about 62% were male and approximately 38% were female, and the mean age was around 40 years. Prior to enrollment, standard therapy consisting of radiotherapy alone, temozolomide alone, or radiochemotherapy with temozolomide had been administered to patients, with the combination being received by most patients. The week-35 safety follow-up was designated visit V12, and the week-47 end of study was designated visit V13.

Overall results and qualifications from the work: Selection of PBMC samples for TCRB deep sequencing was based on availability. The authors noted that analyses of patient blood samples could not be reproduced because of sample limitations. No apparent relationship was observed between pseudoprogression and alterations in the top peripheral T cell clonotypes detected by TCRB sequencing. Across multiple MHC alleles, vaccine-induced immune responses were seen in nearly 95% of patients.

The sequence came from a woman between 45 and 60 years old with glioma. Recombination linked TRBV30 to TRBJ1-2, with TRBD1 perhaps the D gene, on 6 matching bases. The sample was PBMCs, taken from a glioma patient whose treatment included an IDH1 peptide vaccine. The DNA sequence reads TGTGCCTGTCCCAGAACCTCAGGGGCAGGAGCCTATGGCTACACCTTC. Its protein is CACPRTSGAGAYGYTF.